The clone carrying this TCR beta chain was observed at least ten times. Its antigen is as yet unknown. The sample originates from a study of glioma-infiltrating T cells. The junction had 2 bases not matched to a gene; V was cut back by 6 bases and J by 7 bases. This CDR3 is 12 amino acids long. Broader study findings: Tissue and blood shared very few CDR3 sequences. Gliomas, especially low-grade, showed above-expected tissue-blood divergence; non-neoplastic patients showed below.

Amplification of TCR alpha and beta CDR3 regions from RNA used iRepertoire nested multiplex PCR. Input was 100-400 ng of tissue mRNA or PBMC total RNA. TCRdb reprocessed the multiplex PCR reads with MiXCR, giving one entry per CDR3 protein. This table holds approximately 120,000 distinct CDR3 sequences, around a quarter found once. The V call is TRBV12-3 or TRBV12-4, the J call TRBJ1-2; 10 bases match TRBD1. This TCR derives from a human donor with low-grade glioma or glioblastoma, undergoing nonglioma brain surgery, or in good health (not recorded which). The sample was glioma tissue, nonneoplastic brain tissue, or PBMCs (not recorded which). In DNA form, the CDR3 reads TGTGCCAGCAGACGGACAGGGGGTGGCTACACCTTC. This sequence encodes CASRRTGGGYTF.